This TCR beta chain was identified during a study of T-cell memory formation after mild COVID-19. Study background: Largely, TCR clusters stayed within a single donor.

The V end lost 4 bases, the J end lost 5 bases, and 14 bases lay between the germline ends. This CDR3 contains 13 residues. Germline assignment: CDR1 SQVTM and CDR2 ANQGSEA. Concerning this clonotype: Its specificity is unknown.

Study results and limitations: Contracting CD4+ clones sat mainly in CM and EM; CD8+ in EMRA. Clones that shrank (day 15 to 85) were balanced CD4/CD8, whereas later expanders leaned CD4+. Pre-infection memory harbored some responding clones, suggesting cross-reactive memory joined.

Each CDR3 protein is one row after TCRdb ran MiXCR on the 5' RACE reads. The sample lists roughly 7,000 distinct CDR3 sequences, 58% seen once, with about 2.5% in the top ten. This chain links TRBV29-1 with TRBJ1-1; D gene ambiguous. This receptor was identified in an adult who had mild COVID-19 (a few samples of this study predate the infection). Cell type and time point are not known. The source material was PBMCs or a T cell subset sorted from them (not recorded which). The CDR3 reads CSVGEATGTEAFF. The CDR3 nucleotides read TGCAGCGTTGGGGAGGCCACGGGGACTGAAGCTTTCTTT.